The source of this T cell receptor (beta chain) is a study of identical twins. Trimming took 1 base from V and 0 from J, leaving 13 bases between them. The CDR3 is 17 amino acids. The V gene's germline CDR1 is LGHNA and CDR2 YSLEER. TCRdb re-analysed the 5' RACE reads in MiXCR, keeping a single row per CDR3 protein. The sample holds roughly 250,000 distinct CDR3 sequences, over 12% seen once. The source of this sequence is a young woman in good health. The V call is TRBV4-3, the J call TRBJ2-1; tentative D call: TRBD2 (5 bases). Sequenced material: memory (CD45RO+) T cells sorted from blood. CDR3 DNA sequence: TGCGCCAGCAGCCAAGCGTCGAGCGGTTACTCCTACAATGAGCAGTTCTTC. It specifies CASSQASSGYSYNEQFF.